The sequence of this T cell receptor (beta chain) was determined in a study of T-cell memory formation after mild COVID-19. TCRdb reprocessed the 5' RACE reads with MiXCR, giving one entry per CDR3 protein. The table lists about 110,000 distinct CDR3 sequences, about 18% of them singletons. The germline gives CDR1 DFQATT, CDR2 SNEGSKA (reference sequence). V lost 6 bases and J 2 bases, leaving 10 bases between the germline ends. The CDR3 length is 12 residues. Input material: PBMCs or a T cell subset sorted from them (not recorded which). V is TRBV20-1 and J is TRBJ1-1, with D possibly TRBD1 on 6 matching bases. The TCR was taken from a man between 18 and 29 years old who had mild COVID-19 (a few samples of this study predate the infection). Cell type and time point are not known. The CDR3 loop reads CSAQTGNTEAFF. Written as DNA, the CDR3 is TGCAGTGCCCAGACAGGCAACACTGAAGCTTTCTTT.